There are many counts of the clone carrying this T cell receptor beta chain. The data were taken from a study of regulatory T cells in long-lasting Graves disease. Time point in this sample: newly diagnosed GD, antithyroid drugs for less than 3 months. PBMCs were the source of the RNA used for TCR sequencing. Arm-PCR of CDR3 regions with iRepertoire HTBI primers generated TCR beta libraries. TCRdb re-analysed the multiplex PCR reads in MiXCR, keeping a single row per CDR3 protein. The sample lists about 620,000 distinct CDR3 sequences, roughly 15% occurring once. V dropped 3 bases and J dropped 7 bases, with 10 bases sitting between them. The germline V gene has CDR1 DFQATT and CDR2 SNEGSKA (reference sequence). This CDR3 region has 13 residues. These data were likewise used in another study, on T cells in Graves' hyperthyroidism and ophthalmopathy. That paper adds: Patients aged 18 to 65 had newly diagnosed hyperthyroidism that had lasted under 2 months. Orbital computed tomography and thyroid ultrasound, together with serum TRAb and thyroxine and clinical symptoms, were used for diagnoses. HTBI primers were employed in a first-round RT-PCR of the TCR CDR3. The model predicted ophthalmopathy a median 6.5 months before onset.

The source of this sequence is a woman in her 30s with Graves disease. V is TRBV20-1 and J is TRBJ1-6; D ambiguous. The sequencing here drew on peripheral blood mononuclear cells (PBMCs), taken at new diagnosis, from a patient treated with antithyroid drugs. CDR3 DNA: TGCAGTGCTAGTATCGCCCACAATTCACCCCTCCACTTT. The encoded protein is CSASIAHNSPLHF.